This T cell receptor beta chain derives from a study of blood T cell repertoires in COVID-19 (TCRdb year 2020). Background for the entire study: Collaborator samples came from the United States, Italy and Spain and covered acute and convalescent phases of COVID-19. The material from the prospective study consisted of cDNA or gDNA derived from T cells, B-cell-depleted T cells, or PBMCs. Deeply sampled blood TCRbeta repertoires from subjects exposed to, actively infected with, or recovered from COVID-19 were included in the dataset. A freely available public database, intended as a resource for researchers studying the immune response to SARS-CoV-2, is where the repertoires were released. The samples were drawn from two sources: the first 160 participants of the ongoing ImmuneRACE study, and some 1,300 subjects contributed by 6 global collaborators. Nearly every sample came with metadata listing a de-identified subject ID, COVID-19 status, age in years and sex. HLA class I and class II types, where available, came from metadata supplied by the sample provider rather than from assay-based typing. Study-level results and caveats: The amount of clinical and demographic metadata varied by source and participant and was provided uncurated.

The immunoSEQ Assay, a bias-controlled multiplex PCR, was used to amplify TCRbeta CDR3 regions from genomic DNA. The study's processing was this. The number of nucleated cells in each sample was estimated from the amplification of reference gene primers within the assay. To quantify the absolute abundance of each unique TCRbeta CDR3 rearrangement, sequence reads were collapsed and filtered. Productive Simpson clonality was computed per sample as the square root of Simpson's diversity index over productive rearrangements. TCRdb holds this immuneACCESS table with in-frame rearrangements only. Some clones are missing; in checked studies, unresolved V genes explain under half, and the rest has no known cause. The V and J calls and clone size are taken from that table; D and trimming were inferred from the DNA. Within this sample are approximately 80,000 clones, with around 84% of them counted one time only. Roughly 5.1% of the sample comes from the top ten.

Each collaborating institution followed its own protocols to collect whole blood in K2EDTA tubes. Collaborator samples were shipped for TCRbeta analysis as frozen whole blood, isolated PBMCs, or DNA extracted from either sample type. A remark on this clone: Its antigen target is currently unknown. One base away there is no much larger clone; base qualities are not given.

From the cysteine through the phenylalanine, the CDR3 covers 12 amino acids. Only the CDR3 part of the read is kept: 36 bases, read in frame from the first base. CDR1 MGHDK and CDR2 SYGVNS are derived from the germline V gene. V is clipped by 1 base and J by 8 bases, and the sequence between their germline boundaries is 8 bases long. The TCR sequence derives from a man aged 35 to 55 with acute or convalescent COVID-19. The receptor chain draws on TRBV25-1 and TRBJ1-2; the D region possibly corresponds to TRBD1 (6 bases align). The sequenced sample was peripheral blood. CDR3 reads: CASSELGGGYTF. The nucleotide sequence reads as follows: TGTGCCAGCAGTGAATTAGGGGGAGGCTACACCTTC.